The present T cell receptor (beta chain) was sequenced within a study of T cell responses to AZD1222 COVID-19 vaccine. Study outcomes and limitations: The span of vaccine-associated CD4 TCRs extended across spike, with dominance at 160-218 and 743-854.

The V and J ends lost 2 bases and 1 base, in that order; junction bases with no gene match: 3. Germline V gene lookup returns CDR1 MNHNY and CDR2 SVGAGI (reference sequence). The CDR3 runs 15 residues. About this clone itself: The antigen is undetermined.

Method: immunoSEQ multiplex PCR; TCRdb's copy keeps in-frame clones and lacks some. The sample shows over 100,000 clones, over 90% of them seen only once. The chain links TRBV6-6 to TRBJ2-7; 9 bases are a match to TRBD2. Sequenced material: peripheral blood, taken on day 0 of AZD1222 vaccination. The TCR comes from an adult in good health. The DNA of the CDR3 is TGTGCCAGCAGTTACCGCCTAGCGGGATCCTACGAGCAGTACTTC. This encodes CASSYRLAGSYEQYF.